These 22 T cell receptor beta chains originate from one sample sequenced in a study of OX40 agonist ivuxolimab in advanced cancers. The assay was immunoSEQ multiplex PCR, and TCRdb's table has in-frame clones only and misses some. This table has about 22,000 clones, around 77% appearing once. Here the sequenced sample was CD4+ or CD8+ T cells sorted from blood, taken in a trial of the OX40 agonist ivuxolimab. These receptors were taken from an adult with an advanced solid tumor such as melanoma, head and neck, liver or kidney cancer.

This clone occurred a few times. V is TRBV7-9 and J is TRBJ1-5, with a possible D match to TRBD1 (6 bases). Deletions cut 6 bases from V and 3 bases from J, with 12 bases between. The CDR3 contains 14 residues. Germline V CDR1 and CDR2: SEHNR, FQNEAQ (reference sequence). The CDR3 here is CASSFGQYNQPQHF. CDR3 nucleotides: TGTGCCAGCAGTTTCGGACAGTACAATCAGCCCCAGCATTTT.

The chain couples TRBV29-1 to TRBJ2-1; D is uncertain. The germline CDR1 and CDR2 sequences are SQVTM and ANQGSEA. The CDR3 has 13 residues. Trimming left V 7 bases short and J 5 bases short, with 15 bases between. The CDR3 DNA is TGCAGCGCATCAGGCGACCAAAACAATGAGCAGTTCTTC. It translates to CSASGDQNNEQFF.

CDR3: CASSVAGGVRSGNTIYF. The CDR3 DNA reads as TGTGCCAGCAGCGTAGCGGGGGGCGTTAGGTCTGGAAACACCATATATTTT. This rearrangement joins TRBV9 to TRBJ1-3; D is possibly TRBD1 (6 bases). The length of the CDR3 is 17 residues. From germline, CDR1 is SGDLS and CDR2 YYNGEE. Trimming pared 0 bases from V and 1 base from J, leaving 14 bases between.

CDR3 nucleotides: TGTGCCAGCAGCTTAACAGGGTCCAGCAATCAGCCCCAGCATTTT. This codes for CASSLTGSSNQPQHF. The chain has TRBV7-9 and TRBJ1-5; D is possibly TRBD1 (6 bases). V dropped 2 bases and J dropped 1 base, with 9 bases sitting between them. The CDR3 runs to 15 residues. Germline V gene lookup returns CDR1 SEHNR and CDR2 FQNEAQ (reference sequence).

This clone came up a few times. The chain carries TRBV9 and TRBJ1-2; no firm D call. Germline values: CDR1 SGDLS, CDR2 YYNGEE. The CDR3 consists of 15 residues. Trimming took off 2 bases at V and 5 bases at J, with 16 bases between the two ends. As DNA, the CDR3 is TGTGCCAGCAGCGTTAACACTCGGCCGGGGTATGGCTACACCTTC. As protein: CASSVNTRPGYGYTF.

The CDR3, as DNA: TGCGCCAGCAGCCAAGCCCGGGGGGGTGAAGATGAGACCCAGTACTTC. Translating gives CASSQARGGEDETQYF. The genes are TRBV4-1 and TRBJ2-5; 8 bases line up with TRBD2. CDR1 is MGHRA and CDR2 is YSYEKL in the germline V gene. V shed 1 base, J shed 5 bases, and the junction held 9 bases outside the gene matches. The CDR3 length is 16 residues.

This clone is labeled as medium-sized. The J gene is TRBJ2-2, the V gene TRBV5-8; 10 bases align to TRBD1. Trimming removed 3 bases from V and 5 bases from J; junction bases left unmatched: 10. Germline values: CDR1 SGHTS, CDR2 YDEGEE. The CDR3 has 17 residues. CDR3 residues: CASSSWYRQGATGELFF. The DNA for the CDR3 is TGTGCCAGCAGCTCTTGGTACCGACAGGGGGCGACCGGGGAGCTGTTTTTT.

V and J are TRBV5-4 and TRBJ2-7, with 7 bases that match TRBD2. Germline assignment: CDR1 SGHNT and CDR2 YYREEE (reference sequence). The CDR3 has 14 residues. V shed 3 bases, J shed 6 bases, and the junction held 9 bases outside the gene matches. The CDR3 is CASSSWGGGGEQYF. CDR3 in DNA: TGTGCCAGCAGCTCGTGGGGTGGGGGGGGCGAGCAGTACTTC. Together with reference TRBV5-4 and TRBJ2-7, the CDR3 gives the full variable domain: ETGVTQSPTHLIKTRGQQVTLRCSSQSGHNTVSWYQQALGQGPQFIFQYYREEENGRGNFPPRFSGLQFPNYSSELNVNALELDDSALYLCASSSWGGGGEQYFGPGTRLTVT.

The genes are TRBV9 and TRBJ2-2; tentative D call: TRBD2 (6 bases). V was pared by 4 bases and J by 0 bases, with 10 bases between. The CDR3 contains 15 residues. CDR1 SGDLS and CDR2 YYNGEE come from the germline V gene. CDR3 amino acids: CASSPGVTNTGELFF. Here the CDR3 DNA reads TGTGCCAGCAGCCCGGGAGTAACGAACACCGGGGAGCTGTTTTTT.

This clone was counted once. The chain has TRBV9 and TRBJ1-2; 8 bases match TRBD1. Germline-derived CDR1 and CDR2 are SGDLS and YYNGEE. V shed 3 bases and J 5 bases; nucleotides not matched to a gene: 3. This CDR3 is built from 13 residues. The CDR3 DNA sequence: TGTGCCAGCAGCGACCAGGGGGCATATGGCTACACCTTC. Protein: CASSDQGAYGYTF.

This clone was seen only a few times. This chain links TRBV9 with TRBJ2-7, with 8 bases matching TRBD2. This CDR3 region has 14 residues. CDR1 and CDR2 from the germline V gene are SGDLS and YYNGEE. The J segment lost 4 bases and the V segment lost 2 bases, leaving 5 bases of the junction unmatched. CDR3 loop: CASSVAGGPYEQYF. Written as DNA, the CDR3 is TGTGCCAGCAGCGTGGCGGGGGGCCCGTACGAGCAGTACTTC.

The rearrangement uses TRBV11-3 and TRBJ2-7; the match to TRBD2 covers 8 bases. The CDR3 length is 12 residues. With V trimmed by 5 bases and J by 7 bases, 4 bases remained unmatched. The germline gives CDR1 SGHNT, CDR2 YENEEA. CDR3 region: CASSQRGGEQYF. CDR3 DNA sequence: TGTGCCAGCAGCCAACGGGGGGGAGAGCAGTACTTC.

DNA of the CDR3: TGTGCCAGCAGCTTCGGCAGCTCCTACGAGCAGTACTTC. It yields the protein CASSFGSSYEQYF. J is TRBJ2-7 and V is TRBV7-2; D remains ambiguous. The CDR3 extends over 13 amino acids. V was shortened by 3 bases and J by 0 bases, with 6 bases between the two germline ends. Germline V gene lookup returns CDR1 SGHTA and CDR2 FQGNSA.

The gene calls are TRBV29-1 and TRBJ1-2, with a weak D call TRBD1 (5 bases). The CDR3 length is 14 residues. CDR1 is SQVTM and CDR2 is ANQGSEA in the germline V gene. The V end lost 4 bases, the J end lost 4 bases, and 16 bases lay between the germline ends. CDR3 sequence (DNA): TGCAGCGTTGCTCCGGGACCTGGGGGCTATGGCTACACCTTC. Its protein is CSVAPGPGGYGYTF.

The gene calls are TRBV4-2 and TRBJ2-5; no definite D call. Near its end, the DNA agrees better with TRBJ2-7, so the J call may be wrong. The CDR3 has 16 amino acids. The V gene's germline CDR1 is LGHNA and CDR2 YNFKEQ. In DNA, the CDR3 is TGTGCCAGCAGCCAAGATCTCTTGGGCCGTTCCTACGAGCAGTACTTC. Amino acids: CASSQDLLGRSYEQYF.

V usage is TRBV10-3 and J usage is TRBJ1-1; D is possibly TRBD1 (5 bases). V dropped 6 bases and J dropped 1 base, with 12 bases sitting between them. CDR3 size: 14 residues. Germline CDR1 reads ENHRY; CDR2 reads SYGVKD. CDR3 in DNA: TGTGCCATCAGCCCGGGACTGGAGAACACTGAAGCTTTCTTT. It specifies CAISPGLENTEAFF.

This chain links TRBV5-4 with TRBJ2-3; 10 bases map to TRBD1. This CDR3 is built from 16 residues. Looked up from germline, CDR1 is SGHNT and CDR2 is YYREEE (reference sequence). The ends lost 1 base at V and 4 bases at J; junction bases unmatched: 6. DNA of the CDR3: TGTGCCAGCAGCTTGAGTGGGACAGGGGTGTCAGATACGCAGTATTTT. Translating gives CASSLSGTGVSDTQYF.

The V call is TRBV6-6, the J call TRBJ2-7; D unclear. The CDR3 covers 11 residues. The germline CDR1 and CDR2 sequences are MNHNY and SVGAGI (reference sequence). V shed 7 bases and J shed 1 base, with 5 bases lying between them. CDR3 residues: CASTGSYEQYF. CDR3 DNA: TGTGCCAGCACCGGGTCCTACGAGCAGTACTTC.

The rearrangement uses TRBV10-2 and TRBJ2-5; 10 bases align to TRBD2. Per germline, CDR1 WSHSY and CDR2 SAAADI. Unmatched junction bases numbered 9, after V lost 10 bases and J lost 1 base. The CDR3 is made up of 15 amino acids. CDR3 sequence reads: CATDPSGGAQETQYF. CDR3 coding DNA: TGCGCCACCGATCCCAGCGGGGGGGCCCAAGAGACCCAGTACTTC.

This clone was counted a few times. The chain's CDR3 is CASSPRDQTSYEQYF. DNA of the CDR3: TGTGCCAGCTCACCCCGGGACCAGACCTCCTACGAGCAGTACTTC. The V and J genes are TRBV18 and TRBJ2-7; D may be TRBD1 or TRBD2 (5 bases each). The V end was cut by 3 bases, the J end by 0 bases, with 12 bases between. Germline CDR1 reads KGHSH; CDR2 reads LQKENI. This CDR3 has 15 residues.

The CDR3 is CASSQIPAYNEQFF. Here the CDR3 DNA reads TGTGCCAGCAGTCAAATCCCAGCCTACAATGAGCAGTTCTTC. The V and J genes are TRBV2 and TRBJ2-1; D ambiguous. Germline-derived CDR1 and CDR2 are SNHLY and FYNNEI. The CDR3 covers 14 residues. Trimming shortened V by 5 bases and J by 2 bases, and 10 bases separated the two germline ends.

This sequence joins TRBV30 and TRBJ1-2; no clear D gene. Trimming shortened V by 1 base and J by 2 bases, and 14 bases separated the two germline ends. Looked up from germline, CDR1 is GTSNPN and CDR2 is SVGIG (reference sequence). This CDR3 is 15 amino acids long. The DNA for the CDR3 is TGTGCCTGGAGTGCTGGCGGGTTTGGGAACTATGGCTACACCTTC. Encoded protein: CAWSAGGFGNYGYTF.